This TCR beta chain was sequenced in a study of immune cell composition in non-small cell lung cancer. Study-level background: Tumours were mainly lung adenocarcinoma or squamous cell carcinoma.

Study-level points and caveats: Tumour TCR-beta clonality was not significantly tied to smoking pack-years. Top 10 clone scores and clonality were higher in squamous than adenocarcinoma.

Produced via immunoSEQ multiplex PCR; TCRdb's table is partial and in-frame only. The table includes around 13,000 clones, roughly 80% detected once. CDR1 SGHNT and CDR2 YENEEA come from the germline V gene. The trim removed 1 base at V and 5 bases at J, leaving 8 bases unmatched. The CDR3 extends over 16 amino acids. As for this clone: Its antigen is unknown.

The gene calls are TRBV11-3 and TRBJ2-1; 7 nucleotides align to TRBD2. Sequenced: lung tumor tissue. The source of this sequence is a human donor with non-small cell lung cancer. In DNA form, the CDR3 reads TGTGCCAGCAGCTTAGGTCCAACGGGAGGCCACAATGAGCAGTTCTTC. As protein: CASSLGPTGGHNEQFF. Together with reference TRBV11-3 and TRBJ2-1, the CDR3 gives the full variable domain: EAGVVQSPRYKIIEKKQPVAFWCNPISGHNTLYWYLQNLGQGPELLIRYENEEAVDDSQLPKDRFSAERLKGVDSTLKIQPAELGDSAVYLCASSLGPTGGHNEQFFGPGTRLTVL.